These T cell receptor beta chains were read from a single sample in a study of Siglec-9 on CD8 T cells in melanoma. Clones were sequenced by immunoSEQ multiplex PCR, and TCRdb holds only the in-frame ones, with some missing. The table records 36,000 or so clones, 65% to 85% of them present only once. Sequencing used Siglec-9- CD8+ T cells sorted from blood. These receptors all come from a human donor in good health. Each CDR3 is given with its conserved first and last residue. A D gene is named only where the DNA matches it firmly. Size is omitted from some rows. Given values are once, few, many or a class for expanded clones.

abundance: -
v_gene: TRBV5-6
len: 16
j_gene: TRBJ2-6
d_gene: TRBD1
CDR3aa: CASSPGQGLWANVLTF
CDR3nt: TGTGCCAGCAGCCCGGGACAGGGGCTTTGGGCCAACGTCCTGACTTTC

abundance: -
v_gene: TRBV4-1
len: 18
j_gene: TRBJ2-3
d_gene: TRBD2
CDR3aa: CASSPLEAGGLGTDTQYF
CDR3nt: TGCGCCAGCAGCCCCCTGGAGGCGGGGGGCCTTGGCACAGATACGCAGTATTTT

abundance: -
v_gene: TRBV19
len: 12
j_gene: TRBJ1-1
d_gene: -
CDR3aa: CASTGMGTEAFF
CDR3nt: TGTGCCAGTACGGGGATGGGGACTGAAGCTTTCTTT

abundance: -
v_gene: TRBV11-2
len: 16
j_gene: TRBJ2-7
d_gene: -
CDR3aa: CASSQGEGLLAYEQYF
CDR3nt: TGTGCCAGCAGCCAAGGTGAGGGACTTCTTGCCTACGAGCAGTACTTC

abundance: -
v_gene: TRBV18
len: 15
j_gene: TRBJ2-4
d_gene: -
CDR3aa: CASSPGTLAKNIQYF
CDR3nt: TGTGCCAGCTCACCTGGGACTCTAGCCAAAAACATTCAGTACTTC

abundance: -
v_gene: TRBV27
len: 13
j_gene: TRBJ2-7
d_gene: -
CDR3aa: CASSLDSSYEQYF
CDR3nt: TGTGCCAGCAGTTTGGATTCATCCTACGAGCAGTACTTC

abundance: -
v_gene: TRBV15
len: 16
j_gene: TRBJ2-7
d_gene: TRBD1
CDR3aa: CATSGRSGTGAYEQYF
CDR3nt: TGTGCCACCAGCGGACGGTCCGGGACAGGGGCCTACGAGCAGTACTTC

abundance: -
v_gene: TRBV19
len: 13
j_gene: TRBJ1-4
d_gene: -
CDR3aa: CASHDRLYEKLFF
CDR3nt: TGTGCCAGCCACGACAGGCTGTATGAAAAACTGTTTTTT

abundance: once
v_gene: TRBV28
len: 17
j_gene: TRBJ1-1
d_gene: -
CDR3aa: CASSLRTESYMNTEAFF
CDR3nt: TGTGCCAGCAGTTTACGGACAGAAAGCTACATGAACACTGAAGCTTTCTTT

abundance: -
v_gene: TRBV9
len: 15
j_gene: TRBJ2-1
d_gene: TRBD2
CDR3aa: CASSVEAGGVNEQFF
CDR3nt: TGTGCCAGCAGCGTAGAGGCGGGGGGTGTCAATGAGCAGTTCTTC

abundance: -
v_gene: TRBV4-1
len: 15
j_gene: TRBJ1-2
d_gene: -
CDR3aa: CASSQDAGGGYGYTF
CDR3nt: TGCGCCAGCAGCCAAGACGCCGGGGGCGGCTATGGCTACACCTTC

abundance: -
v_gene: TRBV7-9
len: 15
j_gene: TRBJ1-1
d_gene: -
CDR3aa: CASSSRTFMNTEAFF
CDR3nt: TGTGCCAGCAGCTCGAGGACGTTCATGAACACTGAAGCTTTCTTT

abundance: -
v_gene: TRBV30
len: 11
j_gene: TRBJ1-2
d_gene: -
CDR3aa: CAFGGAGGYTF
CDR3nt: TGTGCCTTCGGGGGGGCAGGGGGCTACACCTTC

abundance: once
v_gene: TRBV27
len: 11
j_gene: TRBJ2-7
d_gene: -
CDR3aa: CASSSGGEQYF
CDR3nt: TGTGCCAGCAGCTCCGGCGGAGAGCAGTACTTC

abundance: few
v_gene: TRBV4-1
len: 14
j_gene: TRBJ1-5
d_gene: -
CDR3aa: CASSQGQDNQPQHF
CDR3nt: TGCGCCAGCAGCCAAGGACAGGATAATCAGCCCCAGCATTTT

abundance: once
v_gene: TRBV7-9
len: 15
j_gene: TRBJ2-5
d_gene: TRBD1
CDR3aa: CASSPDGRGLETQYF
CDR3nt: TGTGCCAGCAGCCCCGACGGCAGGGGGCTGGAGACCCAGTACTTC

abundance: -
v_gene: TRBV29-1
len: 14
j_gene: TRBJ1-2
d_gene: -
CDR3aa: CSVEIPLRDYGYTF
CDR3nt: TGCAGCGTTGAAATACCGCTCAGGGACTATGGCTACACCTTC

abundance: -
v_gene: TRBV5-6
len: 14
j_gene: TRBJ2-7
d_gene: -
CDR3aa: CASSRRGKSYEQYF
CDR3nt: TGTGCCAGCAGCCGTCGTGGCAAGAGCTACGAGCAGTACTTC

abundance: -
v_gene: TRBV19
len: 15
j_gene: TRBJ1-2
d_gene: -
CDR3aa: CASSIGETVHYGYTF
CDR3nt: TGTGCCAGTAGTATAGGGGAGACCGTCCACTATGGCTACACCTTC

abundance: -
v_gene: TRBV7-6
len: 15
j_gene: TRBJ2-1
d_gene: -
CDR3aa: CASSQTPGEYNEQFF
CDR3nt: TGTGCCAGCAGCCAAACACCAGGGGAGTACAATGAGCAGTTCTTC

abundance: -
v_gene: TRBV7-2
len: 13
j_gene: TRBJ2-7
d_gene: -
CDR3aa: CASSPSSPYEQYF
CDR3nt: TGTGCCAGCAGCCCTTCCTCCCCCTACGAGCAGTACTTC

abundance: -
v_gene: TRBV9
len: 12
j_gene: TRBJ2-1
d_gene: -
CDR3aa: CASSVSDNEQFF
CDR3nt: TGTGCCAGCAGCGTAAGCGACAATGAGCAGTTCTTC

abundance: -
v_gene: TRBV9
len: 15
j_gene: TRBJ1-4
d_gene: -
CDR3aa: CASSHEGGTDEKLFF
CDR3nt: TGTGCCAGCAGCCACGAGGGGGGGACGGATGAAAAACTGTTTTTT

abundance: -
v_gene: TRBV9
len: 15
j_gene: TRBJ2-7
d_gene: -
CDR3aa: CASSVDSAGIDEQYF
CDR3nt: TGTGCCAGCAGCGTAGACTCGGCAGGGATCGACGAGCAGTACTTC

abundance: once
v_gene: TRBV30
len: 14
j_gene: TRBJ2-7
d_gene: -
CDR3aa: CAWSDSAAAYEQYF
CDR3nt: TGTGCCTGGAGTGACAGCGCGGCCGCGTACGAGCAGTACTTC

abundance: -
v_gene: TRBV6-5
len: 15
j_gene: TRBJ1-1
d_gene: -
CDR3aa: CASSYLAGSNTEAFF
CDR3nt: TGTGCCAGCAGTTACTTGGCAGGGTCGAACACTGAAGCTTTCTTT

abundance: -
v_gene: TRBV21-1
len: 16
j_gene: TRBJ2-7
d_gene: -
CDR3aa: CASILPGQGRSYEQYF
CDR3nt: TGTGCCAGCATCCTACCGGGACAGGGCCGCTCCTACGAGCAGTACTTC

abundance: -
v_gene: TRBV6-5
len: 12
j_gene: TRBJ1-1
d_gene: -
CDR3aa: CASSYSLGFAFF
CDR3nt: TGTGCCAGCAGTTACTCGCTAGGGTTCGCTTTCTTT

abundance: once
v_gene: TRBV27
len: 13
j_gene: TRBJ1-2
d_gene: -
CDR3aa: CASSSTVNYGYTF
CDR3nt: TGTGCCAGCAGTTCCACAGTTAACTATGGCTACACCTTC

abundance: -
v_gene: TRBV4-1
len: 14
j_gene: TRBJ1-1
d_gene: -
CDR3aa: CASSHGGGNTEAFF
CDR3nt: TGCGCCAGCAGCCATGGGGGAGGGAACACTGAAGCTTTCTTT

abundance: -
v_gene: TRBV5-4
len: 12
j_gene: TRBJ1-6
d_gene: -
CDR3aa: CASSLGKPPLHF
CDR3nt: TGTGCCAGCAGCTTAGGGAAACCACCCCTCCACTTT

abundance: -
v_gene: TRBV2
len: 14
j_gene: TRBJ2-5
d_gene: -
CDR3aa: CASTLFPGRETQYF
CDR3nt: TGTGCCAGCACATTGTTCCCGGGTCGGGAGACCCAGTACTTC

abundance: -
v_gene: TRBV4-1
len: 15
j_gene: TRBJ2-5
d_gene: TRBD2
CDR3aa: CASSQDSGVQETQYF
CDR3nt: TGCGCCAGCAGCCAAGATAGCGGGGTCCAAGAGACCCAGTACTTC

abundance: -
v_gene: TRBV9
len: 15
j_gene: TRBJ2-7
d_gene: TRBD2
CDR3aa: CASSVDLAGGREQYF
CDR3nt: TGTGCCAGCAGCGTAGATCTAGCGGGAGGAAGGGAGCAGTACTTC

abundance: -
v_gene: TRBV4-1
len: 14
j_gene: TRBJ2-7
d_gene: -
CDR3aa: CASSQVAESHEQYF
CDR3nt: TGCGCCAGCAGCCAGGTAGCAGAATCCCACGAGCAGTACTTC

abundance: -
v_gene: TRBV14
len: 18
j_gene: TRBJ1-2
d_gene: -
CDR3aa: CASSQDGSASPLFYGYTF
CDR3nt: TGTGCCAGCAGCCAAGATGGCTCCGCCAGCCCGCTATTCTATGGCTACACCTTC

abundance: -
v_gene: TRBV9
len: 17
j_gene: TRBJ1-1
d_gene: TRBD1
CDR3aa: CASSSLLIGQGIPEAFF
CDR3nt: TGTGCCAGCAGCAGTCTTTTAATCGGACAGGGAATACCTGAAGCTTTCTTT

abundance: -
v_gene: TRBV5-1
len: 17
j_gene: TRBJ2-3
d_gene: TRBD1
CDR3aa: CASSAGTGGAGTDTQYF
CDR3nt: TGCGCCAGCAGCGCCGGAACAGGGGGCGCGGGCACAGATACGCAGTATTTT

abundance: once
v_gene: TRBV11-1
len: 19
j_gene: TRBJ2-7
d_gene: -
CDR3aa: CASSLFPQSPGLAKYEQYF
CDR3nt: TGTGCCAGCAGCTTATTCCCCCAATCGCCGGGACTTGCGAAGTACGAGCAGTACTTC

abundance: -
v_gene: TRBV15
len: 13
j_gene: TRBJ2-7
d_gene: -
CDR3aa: CATAAARTYEQYF
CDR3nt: TGTGCCACCGCGGCAGCCAGAACCTACGAGCAGTACTTC

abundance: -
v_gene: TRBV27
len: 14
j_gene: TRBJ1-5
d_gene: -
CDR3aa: CASRPQGWDQPQHF
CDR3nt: TGTGCCAGCAGGCCACAGGGTTGGGATCAGCCCCAGCATTTT

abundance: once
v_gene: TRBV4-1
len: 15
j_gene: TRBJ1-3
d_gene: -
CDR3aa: CASSQYGVQGNTIYF
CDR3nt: TGCGCCAGCAGCCAGTACGGGGTCCAGGGAAACACCATATATTTT

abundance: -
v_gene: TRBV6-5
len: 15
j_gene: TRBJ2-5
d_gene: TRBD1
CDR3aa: CASSSLAGGGETQYF
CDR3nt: TGTGCCAGCAGTTCGCTCGCAGGGGGCGGAGAGACCCAGTACTTC

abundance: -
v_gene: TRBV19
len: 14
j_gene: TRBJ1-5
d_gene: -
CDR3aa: CASSIVPGNQPQHF
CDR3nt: TGTGCCAGTAGTATAGTGCCAGGCAATCAGCCCCAGCATTTT

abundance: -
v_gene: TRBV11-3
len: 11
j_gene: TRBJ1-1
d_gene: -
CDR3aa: CASSSPTEAFF
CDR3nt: TGTGCCAGCAGTTCACCCACTGAAGCTTTCTTT

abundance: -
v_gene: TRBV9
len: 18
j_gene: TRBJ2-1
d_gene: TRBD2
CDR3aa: CASSHGTSGRTWVDEQFF
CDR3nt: TGTGCCAGCAGTCATGGGACTAGCGGGAGGACGTGGGTCGATGAGCAGTTCTTC

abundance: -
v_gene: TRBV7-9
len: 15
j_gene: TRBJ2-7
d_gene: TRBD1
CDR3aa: CASSLLGQGTYEQYF
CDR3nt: TGTGCCAGCAGCTTATTGGGACAGGGAACCTACGAGCAGTACTTC

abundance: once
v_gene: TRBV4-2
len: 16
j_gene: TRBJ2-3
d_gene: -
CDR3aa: CASSQEASYRRDTQYF
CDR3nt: TGTGCCAGCAGCCAAGAGGCCTCATACCGACGGGATACGCAGTATTTT

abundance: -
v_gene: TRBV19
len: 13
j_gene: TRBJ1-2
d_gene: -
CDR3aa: CASKEEPNYGYTF
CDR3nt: TGTGCCAGTAAGGAGGAGCCCAACTATGGCTACACCTTC

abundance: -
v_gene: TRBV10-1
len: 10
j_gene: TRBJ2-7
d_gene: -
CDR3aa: CASPAYEQYF
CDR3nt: TGCGCCAGTCCTGCCTACGAGCAGTACTTC

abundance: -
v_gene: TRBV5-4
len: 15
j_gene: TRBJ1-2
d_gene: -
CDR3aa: CASSFESGMNYGYTF
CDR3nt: TGTGCCAGCAGCTTTGAAAGCGGAATGAACTATGGCTACACCTTC

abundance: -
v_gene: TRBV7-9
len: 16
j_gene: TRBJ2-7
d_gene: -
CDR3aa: CASSTLKGTSFYEQYF
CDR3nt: TGTGCCAGCAGCACCCTAAAAGGGACTTCCTTCTACGAGCAGTACTTC